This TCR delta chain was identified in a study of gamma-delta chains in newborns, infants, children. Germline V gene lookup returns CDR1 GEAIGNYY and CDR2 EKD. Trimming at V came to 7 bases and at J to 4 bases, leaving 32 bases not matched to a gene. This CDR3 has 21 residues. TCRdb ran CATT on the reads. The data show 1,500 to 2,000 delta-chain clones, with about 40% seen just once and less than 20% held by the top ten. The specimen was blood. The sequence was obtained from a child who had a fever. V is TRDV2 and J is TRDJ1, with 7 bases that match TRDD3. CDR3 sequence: CACLQVSGGDPSSSLDDKLIF. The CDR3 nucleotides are TGTGCCTGCCTACAAGTCTCTGGGGGGGACCCCTCCTCCTCCCTCGACGATAAACTCATCTTT.